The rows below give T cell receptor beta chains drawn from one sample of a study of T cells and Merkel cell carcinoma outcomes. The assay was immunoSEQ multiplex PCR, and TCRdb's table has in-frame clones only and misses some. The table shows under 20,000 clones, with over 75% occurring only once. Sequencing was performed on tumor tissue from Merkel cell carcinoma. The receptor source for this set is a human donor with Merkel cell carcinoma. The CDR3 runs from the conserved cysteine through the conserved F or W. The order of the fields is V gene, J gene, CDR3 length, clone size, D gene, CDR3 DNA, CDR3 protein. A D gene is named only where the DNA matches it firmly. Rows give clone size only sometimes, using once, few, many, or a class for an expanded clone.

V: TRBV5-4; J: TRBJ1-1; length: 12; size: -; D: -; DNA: TGTGCCAGCAGCTTGGATTTTGGGGAAGCTTTCTTT; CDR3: CASSLDFGEAFF
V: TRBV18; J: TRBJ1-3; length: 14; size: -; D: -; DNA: TGTGCCAGCTCGTCTATTTCGTCTGGAAACACCATATATTTT; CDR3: CASSSISSGNTIYF
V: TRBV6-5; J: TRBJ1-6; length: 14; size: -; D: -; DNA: TGTGCCAGCAGTTACAGGGGTCCTAATTCACCCCTCCACTTT; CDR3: CASSYRGPNSPLHF
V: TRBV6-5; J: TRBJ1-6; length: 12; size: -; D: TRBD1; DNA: TGTGCCAGCACCCGGGACAGGGGGCCCCTCCACTTT; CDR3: CASTRDRGPLHF
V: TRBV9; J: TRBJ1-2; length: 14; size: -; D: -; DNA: TGTGCCAGCAGCGGTGGGGGTAGCGGCTATGGCTACACCTTC; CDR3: CASSGGGSGYGYTF
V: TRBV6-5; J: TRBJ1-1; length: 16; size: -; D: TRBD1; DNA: TGTGCCAGCAGTTTCCGAGGGACAGGGATTGCCACTGAAGCTTTCTTT; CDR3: CASSFRGTGIATEAFF
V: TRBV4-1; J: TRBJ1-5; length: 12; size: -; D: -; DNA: TGCGCCAGCAGCCATCGGGGTCAGCCCCAGCATTTT; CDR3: CASSHRGQPQHF
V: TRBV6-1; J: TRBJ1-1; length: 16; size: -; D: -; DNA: TGTGCCAGCAGTGAAGTGTTCCGGGACTTCACTACTGAAGCTTTCTTT; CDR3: CASSEVFRDFTTEAFF
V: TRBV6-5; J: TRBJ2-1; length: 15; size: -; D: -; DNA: TGTGCCAGCAGTTACTCGCGCAGGGCAGGCAATGAGCAGTTCTTC; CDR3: CASSYSRRAGNEQFF
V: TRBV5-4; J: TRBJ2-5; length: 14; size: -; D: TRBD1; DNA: TGTGCCAGCAGCTCCACAGGGGGCCGAGAGACCCAGTACTTC; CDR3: CASSSTGGRETQYF
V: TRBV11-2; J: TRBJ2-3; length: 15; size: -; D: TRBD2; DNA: TGTGCCAGCAGCTCACCTCGAGGGAGGGCAGATACGCAGTATTTT; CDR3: CASSSPRGRADTQYF
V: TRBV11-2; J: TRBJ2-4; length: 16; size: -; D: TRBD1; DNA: TGTGCCAGCAGCCCCTGGACAGACAGGGGATTCGGCATTCAGTACTTC; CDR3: CASSPWTDRGFGIQYF
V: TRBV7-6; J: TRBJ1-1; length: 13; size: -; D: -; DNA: TGTGCCAGCAGCTTCTCCAAGGGCACTGAAGCTTTCTTT; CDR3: CASSFSKGTEAFF
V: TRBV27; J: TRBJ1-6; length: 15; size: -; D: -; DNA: TGTGCCAGCAGTTCTAGGGCCCCAAGAAATTCACCCCTCCACTTT; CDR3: CASSSRAPRNSPLHF
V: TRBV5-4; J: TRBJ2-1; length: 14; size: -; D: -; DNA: TGTGCCAGCGTTTCGGGGAGCTCCTACAATGAGCAGTTCTTC; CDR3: CASVSGSSYNEQFF
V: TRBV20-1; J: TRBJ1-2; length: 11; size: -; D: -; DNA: TGCAGTGTCGGCAGGGCGTATGGCTACACCTTC; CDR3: CSVGRAYGYTF
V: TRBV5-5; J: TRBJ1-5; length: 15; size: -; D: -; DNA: TGTGCCAGCAGCTTGGACGTAGGGGGCAATCAGCCCCAGCATTTT; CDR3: CASSLDVGGNQPQHF
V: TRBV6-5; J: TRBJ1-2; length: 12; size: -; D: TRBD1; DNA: TGTGCCAGCAGTACTAGGACAGGGACCTACACCTTC; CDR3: CASSTRTGTYTF
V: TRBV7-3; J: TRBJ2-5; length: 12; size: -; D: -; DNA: TGTGCCAGCAGCTTACACGGGGAGACCCAGTACTTC; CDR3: CASSLHGETQYF
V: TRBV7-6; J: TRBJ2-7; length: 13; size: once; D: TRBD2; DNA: TGTGCCAGCAGCTCCCCCGGGGGGGGCGAGCAGTACTTC; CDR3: CASSSPGGGEQYF
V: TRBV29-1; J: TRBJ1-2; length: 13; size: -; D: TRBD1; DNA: TGCAGCGATGAGGGACAGGGCCCCTATGGCTACACCTTC; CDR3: CSDEGQGPYGYTF
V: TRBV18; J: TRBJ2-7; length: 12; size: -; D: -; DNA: TGTGCCAGCTCACCCGGCTCCTACGAGCAGTACTTC; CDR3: CASSPGSYEQYF
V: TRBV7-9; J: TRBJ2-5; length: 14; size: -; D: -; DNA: TGTGCCAGCAGCTTTACAGGGAGAGGAGAGACCCAGTACTTC; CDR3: CASSFTGRGETQYF
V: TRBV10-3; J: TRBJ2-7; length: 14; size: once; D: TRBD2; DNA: TGTGCCATCAGCCTTTCCGGGAGGGAATACGAGCAGTACTTC; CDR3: CAISLSGREYEQYF
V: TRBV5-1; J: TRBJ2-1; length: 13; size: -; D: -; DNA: TGCGCCAGCAGTTCGGAACTGGGCAATGAGCAGTTCTTC; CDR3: CASSSELGNEQFF
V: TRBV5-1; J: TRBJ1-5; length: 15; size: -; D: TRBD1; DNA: TGCGCCAGCAGCCCGACAACAGGGGTGAGTCAGCCCCAGCATTTT; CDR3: CASSPTTGVSQPQHF
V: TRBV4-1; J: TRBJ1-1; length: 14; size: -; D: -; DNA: TGCGCCAGCAGCCAAGACAGGGGCTCGGGAAGAGCTTTCTTT; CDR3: CASSQDRGSGRAFF